This TCR beta chain was captured in a study of blood T cell repertoires in COVID-19. On the study more broadly: COVID-19 samples collected from the United States, Italy and Spain covered acute and convalescent phases. PBMCs, B-cell-depleted T cells, or T cells were the source of the cDNA or gDNA that made up the material.

Germline assignment: CDR1 KGHSH and CDR2 LQKENI. This CDR3 spans 15 amino acids. V gave up 3 bases and J gave up 3 bases, with 12 bases separating them. Study processing details: Amplified reference gene primers provided the basis for estimating nucleated cell counts. Repertoires were generated with immunoSEQ multiplex PCR, while TCRdb's copy carries only in-frame clones and drops some. D and trimming come from the DNA, and the V and J calls and clone size come from that table. The data hold 350,000 to 450,000 clones, with around 87% observed a single time. The sequence was obtained from a human donor in a cohort sampled during active COVID-19. This chain links TRBV18 with TRBJ1-5, with TRBD1 as a possible D gene (5 bases). The sequencing sample was made of peripheral blood. CDR3 loop: CASSPGGALNQPQHF. Here the CDR3 DNA reads TGTGCCAGCTCACCGGGAGGGGCACTCAATCAGCCCCAGCATTTT. The complete variable domain, with remaining parts taken from reference TRBV18 and TRBJ1-5, reads NAGVMQNPRHLVRRRGQEARLRCSPMKGHSHVYWYRQLPEEGLKFMVYLQKENIIDESGMPKERFSAEFPKEGPSILRIQQVVRGDSAAYFCASSPGGALNQPQHFGDGTRLSIL.